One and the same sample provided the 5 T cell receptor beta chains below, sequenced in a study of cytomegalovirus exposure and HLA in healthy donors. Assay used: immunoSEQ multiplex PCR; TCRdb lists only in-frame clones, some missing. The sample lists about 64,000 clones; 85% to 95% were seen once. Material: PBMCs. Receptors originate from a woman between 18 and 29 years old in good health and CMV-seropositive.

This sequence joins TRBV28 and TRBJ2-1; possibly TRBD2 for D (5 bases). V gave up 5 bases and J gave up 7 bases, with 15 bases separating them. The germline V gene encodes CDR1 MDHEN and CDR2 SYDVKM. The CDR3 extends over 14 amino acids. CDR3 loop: CASSPRGMGNEQFF. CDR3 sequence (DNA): TGTGCCAGCAGTCCCCGAGGGATGGGGAATGAGCAGTTCTTC. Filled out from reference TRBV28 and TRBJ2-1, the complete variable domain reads DVKVTQSSRYLVKRTGEKVFLECVQDMDHENMFWYRQDPGLGLRLIYFSYDVKMKEKGDIPEGYSVSREKKERFSLILESASTNQTSMYLCASSPRGMGNEQFFGPGTRLTVL.

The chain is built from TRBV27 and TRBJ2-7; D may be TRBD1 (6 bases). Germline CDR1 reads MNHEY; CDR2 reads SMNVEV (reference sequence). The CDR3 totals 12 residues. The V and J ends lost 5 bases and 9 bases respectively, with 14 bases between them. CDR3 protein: CASSDPQGRQYF. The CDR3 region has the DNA TGTGCCAGCAGTGACCCACAGGGTAGGCAGTACTTC.

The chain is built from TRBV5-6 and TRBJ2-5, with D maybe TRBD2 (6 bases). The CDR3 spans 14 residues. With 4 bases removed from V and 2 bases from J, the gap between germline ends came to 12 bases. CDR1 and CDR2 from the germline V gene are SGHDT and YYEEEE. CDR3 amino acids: CASSHNRGQETQYF. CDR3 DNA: TGTGCCAGCAGCCATAACCGGGGGCAAGAGACCCAGTACTTC.

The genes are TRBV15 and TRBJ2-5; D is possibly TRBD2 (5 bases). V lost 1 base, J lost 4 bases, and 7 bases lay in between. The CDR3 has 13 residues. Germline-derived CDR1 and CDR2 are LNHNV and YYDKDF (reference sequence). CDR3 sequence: CATSRGGLETQYF. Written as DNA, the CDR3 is TGTGCCACCAGCAGAGGCGGACTAGAGACCCAGTACTTC.

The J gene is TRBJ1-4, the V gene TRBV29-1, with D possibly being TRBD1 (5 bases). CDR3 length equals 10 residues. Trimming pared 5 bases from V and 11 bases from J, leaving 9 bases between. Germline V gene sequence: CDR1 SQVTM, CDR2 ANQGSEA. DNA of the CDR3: TGCAGCGTTTATGACAGTAAACTGTTTTTT. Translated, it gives CSVYDSKLFF.